Listed here are 6 T cell receptor beta chains from one sample, sequenced in a study of metastatic and nonmetastatic thyroid tumors. No treatment had been given to any patient before thyroid surgery. Through MiXCR, TCRdb re-clonotyped the PCR reads. The sample contains 10,000 to 13,000 clones, around 40% of which appear only once. Sequencing input: tumor tissue. The receptors shown here come from a female donor with papillary thyroid cancer or a benign thyroid nodule (not recorded which). Some clones in this sample may be carry-over from other donors' samples.

The sample holds many counts of this clone. The chain joins TRBV4-3 to TRBJ2-3; 8 bases agree with TRBD2. This CDR3 contains 12 residues. With V trimmed by 9 bases and J by 3 bases, 2 bases remained unmatched. CDR1 is LGHNA, CDR2 YSLEER, per germline. The CDR3 sequence: CASSGGTDTQYF. CDR3 DNA: TGCGCCAGTTCGGGGGGGACAGATACGCAGTATTTT.

The chain uses TRBV28 and TRBJ2-7; 7 nucleotides match TRBD1. Germline V gene data show CDR1 as MDHEN and CDR2 as SYDVKM. CDR3 length: 14 residues. V trimming: 6 bases; J trimming: 3 bases; junction bases outside the gene matches: 8. The CDR3 bases are TGTGCCAGCAGACATGACAGGGCGAGCTACGAGCAGTACTTC. This gives the protein CASRHDRASYEQYF.

The chain joins TRBV5-1 to TRBJ2-7; the D call may be TRBD1 or TRBD2 (7 bases each). Trimming stripped 0 bases from V and 4 bases from J, with 11 bases between. Germline values: CDR1 SGHRS, CDR2 YFSETQ. This CDR3 region has 14 residues. The CDR3 bases are TGCGCCAGCAGCTTGGGTCAGGGGGGGTACGAGCAGTACTTC. Protein product: CASSLGQGGYEQYF.

This clone was counted a few times. The J gene is TRBJ2-7, the V gene TRBV12-3 or TRBV12-4; the D call may be TRBD1 or TRBD2 (5 bases each). The V gene lost 1 base and the J gene lost 3 bases, with 19 bases spanning the gap. The CDR3 length is 17 residues. The CDR3 region is CASSLEAPGPLNYEQYF. CDR3 in DNA: TGTGCCAGCAGTTTAGAAGCACCGGGACCACTAAACTACGAGCAGTACTTC.

The chain employs TRBV6-2 or TRBV6-3 and TRBJ1-1; the D gene is possibly TRBD1 (5 bases). V lost 6 bases to trimming and J lost 6 bases, with 8 bases between them. The CDR3 sequence is 11 residues long. CDR1 and CDR2 from the germline V gene are MNHEY and SVGEGT. The chain's CDR3 is CASRQGSEAFF. The DNA for the CDR3 is TGTGCCAGCAGGCAGGGATCTGAAGCTTTCTTT.

This clone turned up a few times. The chain links TRBV12-3 or TRBV12-4 to TRBJ2-1; a weak D match, TRBD1 (6 bases). CDR3 length equals 16 residues. Trimming took off 6 bases at V and 4 bases at J, with 19 bases between the two ends. DNA of the CDR3: TGTGCCAGCAGAAATAAAGGGGGAGTCCGGTACAATGAGCAGTTCTTC. Amino acid sequence: CASRNKGGVRYNEQFF.